One sample yielded the 18 T cell receptor beta chains listed below, sequenced in a study of blood T cell repertoires in COVID-19. TCRdb keeps only in-frame clones here, not all; method: immunoSEQ multiplex PCR. The sample has about 140,000 clones, roughly 84% seen once. Sequencing used peripheral blood. The receptor set was obtained from a man aged 60-69 years with active or convalescent COVID-19.

V usage is TRBV13 and J usage is TRBJ1-2; the match to TRBD1 covers 7 bases. This CDR3 has 14 residues. Germline CDR1 is PRHDT and CDR2 is FYEKMQ (reference sequence). The V and J ends lost 5 bases and 1 base, in that order; junction bases with no gene match: 4. The CDR3 spells CASSDQGGNYGYTF. Written as DNA, the CDR3 is TGTGCCAGCAGCGATCAGGGGGGTAACTATGGCTACACCTTC.

The chain couples TRBV18 to TRBJ1-1; 9 bases are a match to TRBD1. The V gene's germline CDR1 is KGHSH and CDR2 LQKENI. This CDR3 is built from 15 residues. The V gene end was trimmed by 2 bases and the J gene end by 5 bases; junction bases not matched to a gene: 6. The CDR3 region has the DNA TGTGCCAGCTCACCAACACAGGGGGCGCGTACTGAAGCTTTCTTT. Protein sequence: CASSPTQGARTEAFF.

The chain combines TRBV11-3 with TRBJ2-7; 7 bases fit TRBD1. This CDR3 is 14 amino acids long. The V gene end was trimmed by 1 base and the J gene end by 3 bases; junction bases not matched to a gene: 3. CDR1 and CDR2 from the germline V gene are SGHNT and YENEEA. The chain's CDR3 is CASSLGGQIYEQYF. The CDR3 DNA reads as TGTGCCAGCAGCTTAGGGGGACAGATCTACGAGCAGTACTTC.

The chain combines TRBV27 with TRBJ1-2; perhaps TRBD1 as D (5 bases). The germline gives CDR1 MNHEY, CDR2 SMNVEV (reference sequence). The CDR3 is 14 amino acids. V was pared by 1 base and J by 7 bases, with 13 bases between. The chain's CDR3 is CASSLYRAGAGYTF. CDR3 DNA sequence: TGTGCCAGCAGTTTATACCGGGCTGGGGCTGGCTACACCTTC.

The J gene is TRBJ1-1, the V gene TRBV18; D not certain. Germline V gene sequence: CDR1 KGHSH, CDR2 LQKENI. The V gene lost 6 bases and the J gene lost 5 bases, with 13 bases spanning the gap. The CDR3 sequence is 13 residues long. The CDR3 spells CASSELGRTEAFF. As DNA, the CDR3 is TGTGCCAGCTCGGAACTAGGACGGACTGAAGCTTTCTTT.

The genes are TRBV27 and TRBJ1-6; 7 nucleotides agree with TRBD1. The CDR3 totals 13 residues. V was pared by 3 bases and J by 10 bases, with 3 bases of the junction left unmatched. Per germline, CDR1 MNHEY and CDR2 SMNVEV (reference sequence). Written as DNA, the CDR3 is TGTGCCAGCAGTTTTCAAGGGGGCTCACCCCTCCACTTT. Residues: CASSFQGGSPLHF.

The chain links TRBV7-2 to TRBJ2-2; D gene uncertain. The CDR3 is 13 residues long. V was shortened by 4 bases and J by 4 bases, with 7 bases between the two germline ends. CDR1 is SGHTA, CDR2 FQGNSA, per germline. CDR3 region: CASSYRSTGELFF. The CDR3 DNA is TGTGCCAGCAGCTACCGGAGCACCGGGGAGCTGTTTTTT.

The genes are TRBV5-4 and TRBJ2-1; tentatively, D is TRBD2 (6 bases). Germline V gene data show CDR1 as SGHNT and CDR2 as YYREEE (reference sequence). Trimming shortened V by 0 bases and J by 3 bases, and 10 bases separated the two germline ends. There are 15 residues in the CDR3. CDR3 loop: CASSLGREYYNEQFF. The CDR3 nucleotides are TGTGCCAGCAGCTTGGGGAGGGAGTACTACAATGAGCAGTTCTTC.

This chain uses TRBV11-2 with TRBJ2-5; 8 bases match TRBD1. The CDR3 runs to 15 residues. In germline, CDR1 is SGHAT, CDR2 FQNNGV. Trimming cost V 5 bases and J 3 bases; bases outside gene matches: 8. The CDR3 DNA reads as TGTGCCAGCAGCCCCTACGGACAGGGCAAAGAGACCCAGTACTTC. Its protein product is CASSPYGQGKETQYF.

The CDR3 coding sequence is TGCGCCAGCAGCTTTGACGGGAAGAACACTGAAGCTTTCTTT. It translates to CASSFDGKNTEAFF. This chain uses TRBV5-1 with TRBJ1-1, with unresolved D. The CDR3 totals 14 residues. V was shortened by 2 bases and J by 1 base, with 9 bases between the two germline ends. Germline V gene data show CDR1 as SGHRS and CDR2 as YFSETQ.

CDR3: CASSVAGTGGNYGYTF. In nucleotides, the CDR3 is TGTGCCAGCAGCGTAGCTGGTACAGGGGGAAACTATGGCTACACCTTC. V and J are TRBV9 and TRBJ1-2, with 8 nucleotides matching TRBD1. The germline V gene encodes CDR1 SGDLS and CDR2 YYNGEE. CDR3 length: 16 residues. V shed 0 bases and J 2 bases; nucleotides not matched to a gene: 6.

CDR3 loop: CATSDPRQGGQPQHF. The CDR3 bases are TGTGCCACCAGTGATCCTCGACAGGGCGGGCAGCCCCAGCATTTT. The chain carries TRBV24-1 and TRBJ1-5; 7 nucleotides agree with TRBD1. The germline V gene has CDR1 KGHDR and CDR2 SFDVKD. This CDR3 region has 15 residues. V lost 3 bases and J lost 7; bases outside the gene matches: 8.

V gene TRBV21-1 combines with J gene TRBJ2-7; the D call of TRBD2 is as the table states it, not checked on the DNA. TRBV21-1 is labeled a pseudogene. The CDR3 extends over 15 amino acids. The CDR3, as DNA: TGTGCCAGCAGCGGCGTCACTAGCGGGAGAGGGGAGCAGTACGTC. It translates to CASSGVTSGRGEQYV.

The table lists this clone with a few counts. This chain joins TRBV6-5 and TRBJ2-7; tentative D call: TRBD1 (6 bases). The germline V gene encodes CDR1 MNHEY and CDR2 SVGAGI. The CDR3 contains 15 residues. V lost 5 bases and J lost 2, with 16 bases in between. This chain's CDR3 is CASSRDRSGPYEQYF. DNA for the CDR3: TGTGCCAGCAGTCGCGACAGGTCAGGTCCCTACGAGCAGTACTTC.

In regard to this clone: The junction shows a germline mismatch at one end, possibly a read error. The J gene is TRBJ1-2, the V gene TRBV30, with D maybe TRBD1 (5 bases). Germline V gene data show CDR1 as GTSNPN and CDR2 as SVGIG (reference sequence). The CDR3 covers 13 residues. The DNA of the CDR3 is TGTGTCTGGAAGGGGCCGGCTAACTATGGCTACACCTTC. This sequence encodes CVWKGPANYGYTF.

The gene calls are TRBV21-1 and TRBJ2-1; TRBD2, the table's D call, was not compared with the DNA. TRBV21-1 is designated a pseudogene. This CDR3 contains 18 residues. CDR3 DNA sequence: TGTGCCAGCAGCAACCTAGCGGGGTCTCTTGTAACTTACAATGAGCAGTTCTTC. Its protein is CASSNLAGSLVTYNEQFF.

The chain recombines TRBV2 with TRBJ2-7, with TRBD2 matching over 8 bases. Germline CDR1 SNHLY, CDR2 FYNNEI. V trimming: 2 bases; J trimming: 4 bases; junction bases outside the gene matches: 7. The CDR3 is 15 residues long. CDR3 sequence (DNA): TGTGCCAGCAGTGAACTTCGGGGGGGCTTTTACGAGCAGTACTTC. Translation gives CASSELRGGFYEQYF.

The rearrangement links TRBV5-1 to TRBJ1-6; TRBD1 matches at 7 bases. CDR3 length: 16 amino acids. Trimming cost V 4 bases and J 9 bases; bases outside gene matches: 13. Per germline, CDR1 SGHRS and CDR2 YFSETQ. DNA of the CDR3: TGCGCCAGCAGCCGTGTCGGGACAGAGGTTTTTTCACCCCTCCACTTT. It codes for CASSRVGTEVFSPLHF.